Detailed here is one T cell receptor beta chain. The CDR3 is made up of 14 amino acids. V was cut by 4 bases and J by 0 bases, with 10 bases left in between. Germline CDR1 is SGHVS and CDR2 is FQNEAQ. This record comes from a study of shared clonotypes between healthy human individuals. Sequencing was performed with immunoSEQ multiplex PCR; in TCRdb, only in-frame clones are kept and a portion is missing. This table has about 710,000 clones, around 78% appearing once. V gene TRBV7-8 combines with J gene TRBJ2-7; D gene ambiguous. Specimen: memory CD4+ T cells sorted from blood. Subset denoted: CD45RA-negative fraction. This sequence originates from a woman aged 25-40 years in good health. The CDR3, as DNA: TGTGCCAGCAGCTCAATCAGCGCCTCCTACGAGCAGTACTTC. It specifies CASSSISASYEQYF.